The rows below give T cell receptor beta chains drawn from one sample of a study of beta chain features in type 1 diabetes. The method was immunoSEQ multiplex PCR; TCRdb's version includes in-frame clones alone and lacks a portion of them. Of 300,000 to 350,000 clones listed, roughly 8% are singletons. Sequenced input: central memory CD4+ T cells from blood. These receptors all come from a woman aged 18-30 years in good health. The CDR3 runs from the conserved cysteine through the conserved F or W. A D gene is named only where the DNA matches it firmly. Clone size is stated in some rows and not others, as once, few, many or a class when expanded.

D gene: -
J gene: TRBJ1-1
V gene: TRBV5-1
clone size: many
CDR3 DNA: TGCGCCAGCAGCCCCGGAGGGATCGACACTGAAGCTTTCTTT
CDR3 protein: CASSPGGIDTEAFF

D gene: -
J gene: TRBJ1-4
V gene: TRBV6-5
clone size: few
CDR3 DNA: TGTGCCAGCAGTCACCTGGACGGGGAAAAACTGTTTTTT
CDR3 protein: CASSHLDGEKLFF

D gene: TRBD1
J gene: TRBJ1-2
V gene: TRBV5-6
clone size: few
CDR3 DNA: TGTGCCAGCAGCTTGCACCAGGGGGTTATTGGCTACACCTTC
CDR3 protein: CASSLHQGVIGYTF

D gene: -
J gene: TRBJ2-1
V gene: TRBV6-5
clone size: -
CDR3 DNA: TGTGCCAGCATAGGAGAGTCATACAATGAGCAGTTCTTC
CDR3 protein: CASIGESYNEQFF

D gene: -
J gene: TRBJ2-1
V gene: TRBV29-1
clone size: few
CDR3 DNA: TGCAGCGCACAGGGAGCGCGGGAAGGAATCTACAATGAGCAGTTCTTC
CDR3 protein: CSAQGAREGIYNEQFF

D gene: TRBD1
J gene: TRBJ2-1
V gene: TRBV15
clone size: few
CDR3 DNA: TGTGCCACCAGCCGGAGACAGGGGGGGTACAATGAGCAGTTCTTC
CDR3 protein: CATSRRQGGYNEQFF

D gene: -
J gene: TRBJ1-5
V gene: TRBV9
clone size: few
CDR3 DNA: TGTGCCAGCAGCGTAGTGCGGGAGTTACAGCCCCAGCATTTT
CDR3 protein: CASSVVRELQPQHF

D gene: -
J gene: TRBJ1-1
V gene: TRBV19
clone size: -
CDR3 DNA: TGTGCCAGTACCTCGCGGAACAATATGAACACTGAAGCTTTCTTT
CDR3 protein: CASTSRNNMNTEAFF

D gene: -
J gene: TRBJ2-2
V gene: TRBV6-1
clone size: few
CDR3 DNA: TGTGCCGCGTCCGGGGGGCTTGAGACCGGGGAGCTGTTTTTT
CDR3 protein: CAASGGLETGELFF

D gene: TRBD2
J gene: TRBJ2-1
V gene: TRBV18
clone size: -
CDR3 DNA: TGTGCCAGCTCACCACCGTGGGGGAGGGCTAATGAGCAGTTCTTC
CDR3 protein: CASSPPWGRANEQFF

D gene: -
J gene: TRBJ2-7
V gene: TRBV2
clone size: few
CDR3 DNA: TGTGCCAGCAGTGTTTCCGGGACCTACGAGCAGTACTTC
CDR3 protein: CASSVSGTYEQYF

D gene: TRBD1
J gene: TRBJ2-3
V gene: TRBV18
clone size: -
CDR3 DNA: TGTGCCAGCTCACCTGGGACAGGGGGTGATACGCAGTATTTT
CDR3 protein: CASSPGTGGDTQYF

D gene: TRBD1
J gene: TRBJ1-1
V gene: TRBV5-1
clone size: few
CDR3 DNA: TGCGCCAGCAGCTTACAGGGGGCTGGCCAGGGCACTGAAGCTTTCTTT
CDR3 protein: CASSLQGAGQGTEAFF

D gene: -
J gene: TRBJ2-3
V gene: TRBV23-1
clone size: -
CDR3 DNA: TGCGCCAGCCTACAGGGCATGCTCACAGATACGCAGTATTTT
CDR3 protein: CASLQGMLTDTQYF

D gene: -
J gene: TRBJ2-2
V gene: TRBV29-1
clone size: few
CDR3 DNA: TGCAGCGTGGAATCGGGGGTTACCGGGGAGCTGTTTTTT
CDR3 protein: CSVESGVTGELFF

D gene: -
J gene: TRBJ2-7
V gene: TRBV7-2
clone size: many
CDR3 DNA: TGTGCCAGCAGCCCATGGTTATCCGAGCAGTACTTC
CDR3 protein: CASSPWLSEQYF

D gene: -
J gene: TRBJ1-5
V gene: TRBV7-2
clone size: -
CDR3 DNA: TGTGCCAGCAGCTTCAACCAGCCCCAGCATTTT
CDR3 protein: CASSFNQPQHF

D gene: -
J gene: TRBJ2-7
V gene: TRBV7-2
clone size: few
CDR3 DNA: TGTGCCAGCAGCCCCCCTGGGTCGCGCCGCGAGCAGTACTTC
CDR3 protein: CASSPPGSRREQYF

D gene: TRBD1
J gene: TRBJ1-2
V gene: TRBV28
clone size: many
CDR3 DNA: TGTGCCAGCAGTTGGACAGGGGGCCCTGGCTACACCTTC
CDR3 protein: CASSWTGGPGYTF

D gene: -
J gene: TRBJ1-4
V gene: TRBV28
clone size: -
CDR3 DNA: TGTGCCAGCAGTTTAACCCAATGGGAAGCAACTAATGAAAAACTGTTTTTT
CDR3 protein: CASSLTQWEATNEKLFF

D gene: TRBD1
J gene: TRBJ2-1
V gene: TRBV29-1
clone size: -
CDR3 DNA: TGCAGCGCCCGGGACAGGATCGAAGCTGAGCAGTTCTTC
CDR3 protein: CSARDRIEAEQFF

D gene: TRBD2
J gene: TRBJ2-1
V gene: TRBV19
clone size: -
CDR3 DNA: TGTGCCAGTAGTCGGGGTAGCGGGGTCCCTCCGGGGTACAATGAGCAGTTCTTC
CDR3 protein: CASSRGSGVPPGYNEQFF

D gene: -
J gene: TRBJ1-4
V gene: TRBV2
clone size: -
CDR3 DNA: TGTGCCAGCACTATTCCGGGGACTAATGAAAAACTGTTTTTT
CDR3 protein: CASTIPGTNEKLFF

D gene: -
J gene: TRBJ2-1
V gene: TRBV15
clone size: few
CDR3 DNA: TGTGCCACCAGCAGAGAGGGTGGCCAGAGAATTAGCTCCTACAATGAGCAGTTCTTC
CDR3 protein: CATSREGGQRISSYNEQFF

D gene: -
J gene: TRBJ2-5
V gene: TRBV29-1
clone size: many
CDR3 DNA: TGCAGCGTTGAGGCGGGAAAGACCCAGTACTTC
CDR3 protein: CSVEAGKTQYF

D gene: -
J gene: TRBJ2-3
V gene: TRBV7-8
clone size: few
CDR3 DNA: TGTGCCAGCAGCTTAGGGCAACGGGATACGCAGTATTTT
CDR3 protein: CASSLGQRDTQYF

D gene: TRBD1
J gene: TRBJ1-1
V gene: TRBV29-1
clone size: few
CDR3 DNA: TGCAGCGTGCGGCCCGCCGACAGGGAGATCCACACTGAAGCTTTCTTT
CDR3 protein: CSVRPADREIHTEAFF

D gene: TRBD2
J gene: TRBJ2-3
V gene: TRBV7-9
clone size: -
CDR3 DNA: TGTGCCAGCAGCACGGGACTAGACGCTAGCACAGATACGCAGTATTTT
CDR3 protein: CASSTGLDASTDTQYF

D gene: TRBD2
J gene: TRBJ2-1
V gene: TRBV27
clone size: -
CDR3 DNA: TGTGCCAGCAGTCGGAGCGGGGGCTACTTTGGCAATGAGCAGTTCTTC
CDR3 protein: CASSRSGGYFGNEQFF

D gene: TRBD2
J gene: TRBJ2-1
V gene: TRBV9
clone size: few
CDR3 DNA: TGTGCCAGCAGCGTAGCCGGGACTAGCAAGAACAATGAGCAGTTCTTC
CDR3 protein: CASSVAGTSKNNEQFF

D gene: TRBD2
J gene: TRBJ2-7
V gene: TRBV7-3
clone size: few
CDR3 DNA: TGTGCCAGCAGCTTAAGCCTAGCGGGAGATGAGCAGTACTTC
CDR3 protein: CASSLSLAGDEQYF

D gene: -
J gene: TRBJ2-5
V gene: TRBV25-1
clone size: few
CDR3 DNA: TGTGCCAGCAGTGAGCGAGGAGAGACCCAGTACTTC
CDR3 protein: CASSERGETQYF

D gene: -
J gene: TRBJ1-2
V gene: TRBV7-7
clone size: -
CDR3 DNA: TGTGCTAGCAGCTCGCGGGGGAGTCAAGGCTACACCTTC
CDR3 protein: CASSSRGSQGYTF

D gene: -
J gene: TRBJ1-5
V gene: TRBV19
clone size: few
CDR3 DNA: TGTGCCAGTAGTATCTTTCAGGGTGGGTATCAGCCCCAGCATTTT
CDR3 protein: CASSIFQGGYQPQHF

D gene: TRBD2
J gene: TRBJ2-3
V gene: TRBV5-1
clone size: -
CDR3 DNA: TGCGCCAGCAGCTCACTAGCGGGACCCACAGATACGCAGTATTTT
CDR3 protein: CASSSLAGPTDTQYF

D gene: TRBD1
J gene: TRBJ1-1
V gene: TRBV10-3
clone size: many
CDR3 DNA: TGTGCCATCAGCGGACAGGGTGTTGGGACTGAAGCTTTCTTT
CDR3 protein: CAISGQGVGTEAFF

D gene: TRBD2
J gene: TRBJ2-1
V gene: TRBV18
clone size: -
CDR3 DNA: TGTGCCAGCTCCTTAACGGCGGGGGATGAGCAGTTCTTC
CDR3 protein: CASSLTAGDEQFF

D gene: -
J gene: TRBJ2-1
V gene: TRBV2
clone size: few
CDR3 DNA: TGTGCCAGCTCCAGGGAGAGGTCGCGCAATGAGCAGTTCTTC
CDR3 protein: CASSRERSRNEQFF

D gene: TRBD1
J gene: TRBJ2-1
V gene: TRBV5-4
clone size: few
CDR3 DNA: TGTGCCAGCAGCTCCCACAGGGGGACCTGGAACAATGAGCAGTTCTTC
CDR3 protein: CASSSHRGTWNNEQFF

D gene: -
J gene: TRBJ2-2
V gene: TRBV19
clone size: few
CDR3 DNA: TGTGCCAGCCACGACTGGAACACCGGGGAGCTGTTTTTT
CDR3 protein: CASHDWNTGELFF

D gene: -
J gene: TRBJ2-1
V gene: TRBV2
clone size: many
CDR3 DNA: TGTGCCAGCAGTCGGGACGGTAATGAGCAGTTCTTC
CDR3 protein: CASSRDGNEQFF

D gene: -
J gene: TRBJ2-7
V gene: TRBV6-6
clone size: many
CDR3 DNA: TGTGCCAGCAGTTACGCGGAGAGCTCCTACGAGCAGTACTTC
CDR3 protein: CASSYAESSYEQYF

D gene: -
J gene: TRBJ1-3
V gene: TRBV7-9
clone size: -
CDR3 DNA: TGTGCCAGCAGCTTAGTGGGTACCCGCTCTGGAAACACCATATATTTT
CDR3 protein: CASSLVGTRSGNTIYF

D gene: TRBD1
J gene: TRBJ2-7
V gene: TRBV28
clone size: many
CDR3 DNA: TGTGCCAGCAGTCCCAATCCCGGGACAGGGAAGGACGAGCAGTACTTC
CDR3 protein: CASSPNPGTGKDEQYF

D gene: -
J gene: TRBJ2-1
V gene: TRBV7-2
clone size: few
CDR3 DNA: TGTGCCAGCAGCCCCAGACTTCATGAGCAGTTCTTC
CDR3 protein: CASSPRLHEQFF

D gene: TRBD1
J gene: TRBJ2-1
V gene: TRBV9
clone size: many
CDR3 DNA: TGTGCCAGCAGCGTCGCCACAGGGGGCCGCTACAATGAGCAGTTCTTC
CDR3 protein: CASSVATGGRYNEQFF

D gene: -
J gene: TRBJ2-2
V gene: TRBV5-4
clone size: few
CDR3 DNA: TGTGCCAGCAGCCCTGAATCGGTCAGGGATACACCCGGGGAGCTGTTTTTT
CDR3 protein: CASSPESVRDTPGELFF

D gene: -
J gene: TRBJ2-7
V gene: TRBV5-1
clone size: -
CDR3 DNA: TGCGCCAGCAGCGTCGGCGGAATCTACGAGCAGTACTTC
CDR3 protein: CASSVGGIYEQYF

D gene: -
J gene: TRBJ2-2
V gene: TRBV2
clone size: -
CDR3 DNA: TGTGCCAGCAGGGGCGGGATGGGGGAGCTGTTTTTT
CDR3 protein: CASRGGMGELFF

D gene: TRBD2
J gene: TRBJ2-3
V gene: TRBV7-2
clone size: -
CDR3 DNA: TGTGCCAGCACAACTAGCGGAACCACAGATACGCAGTATTTT
CDR3 protein: CASTTSGTTDTQYF

D gene: -
J gene: TRBJ2-6
V gene: TRBV2
clone size: few
CDR3 DNA: TGTGCCAGCAGTGAACCCGACGTCCTGACTTTC
CDR3 protein: CASSEPDVLTF

D gene: TRBD2
J gene: TRBJ2-1
V gene: TRBV7-8
clone size: few
CDR3 DNA: TGTGCCAGCAGCTTAGGTAGCGGGAGATTCTATGAGCAGTTCTTC
CDR3 protein: CASSLGSGRFYEQFF

D gene: -
J gene: TRBJ1-3
V gene: TRBV29-1
clone size: -
CDR3 DNA: TGCAGCGTAGAGGAACAGAGCTCTGGAAACACCATATATTTT
CDR3 protein: CSVEEQSSGNTIYF

D gene: TRBD2
J gene: TRBJ2-3
V gene: TRBV27
clone size: -
CDR3 DNA: TGTGCCAGCAGTCCGCTGACTAGCGCCGATACGCAGTATTTT
CDR3 protein: CASSPLTSADTQYF

D gene: TRBD2
J gene: TRBJ2-3
V gene: TRBV9
clone size: -
CDR3 DNA: TGTGCCAGCAGCGATCGACTAGCGGGAGCCCTCACAGATACGCAGTATTTT
CDR3 protein: CASSDRLAGALTDTQYF

D gene: TRBD2
J gene: TRBJ2-1
V gene: TRBV4-2
clone size: few
CDR3 DNA: TGTGCCAGCAGCCAAGGGGACGGGACTAGCGGATACAATGAGCAGTTCTTC
CDR3 protein: CASSQGDGTSGYNEQFF

D gene: -
J gene: TRBJ2-3
V gene: TRBV18
clone size: -
CDR3 DNA: TGTGCCAGCTCACCCGGGTTAGAAGGTGGCACAGATACGCAGTATTTT
CDR3 protein: CASSPGLEGGTDTQYF

D gene: -
J gene: TRBJ1-1
V gene: TRBV4-3
clone size: many
CDR3 DNA: TGCGCCAGCAGCCAAGATGGTGCGGGTTCGAACACTGAAGCTTTCTTT
CDR3 protein: CASSQDGAGSNTEAFF

D gene: TRBD2
J gene: TRBJ2-5
V gene: TRBV6-1
clone size: few
CDR3 DNA: TGTGCCAGCAGTGCTAGCGGGAGAGAGACCCAGTACTTC
CDR3 protein: CASSASGRETQYF

D gene: TRBD2
J gene: TRBJ2-3
V gene: TRBV7-3
clone size: many
CDR3 DNA: TGTGCCAGCAGCTTAAAGGGCGGGAGCGCAGATACGCAGTATTTT
CDR3 protein: CASSLKGGSADTQYF